This passage covers 2 T cell receptor beta chains from one sample sequenced in a study of blood T cell repertoires in COVID-19. Clones were sequenced by immunoSEQ multiplex PCR, and TCRdb holds only the in-frame ones, with some missing. In the table there are 200,000 to 250,000 clones, 86% of which are singletons. The sequenced sample was peripheral blood. These receptors were obtained from a woman between 45 and 60 years old with COVID-19, enrolled during active disease.

CDR3 sequence reads: CASSYSTGRNSPLHF. CDR3 DNA sequence: TGTGCCAGCAGTTACTCGACAGGCCGTAATTCACCCCTCCACTTT. The V and J genes are TRBV6-5 and TRBJ1-6, with D perhaps TRBD1 (6 bases). Germline assignment: CDR1 MNHEY and CDR2 SVGAGI. This CDR3 is built from 15 residues. The V end was cut by 0 bases, the J end by 6 bases, with 9 bases between.

This clone appeared once. The chain employs TRBV5-5 and TRBJ1-1; D is unresolved. This CDR3 comprises 13 residues. Germline CDR1 and CDR2: SGHKS and YYEKEE (reference sequence). Trimming cost V 4 bases and J 1 base, with 8 bases left between them. The DNA of the CDR3 is TGTGCCAGCAGCCCCAGTTCGAACACTGAAGCTTTCTTT. Protein sequence: CASSPSSNTEAFF. The complete variable domain, with remaining parts taken from reference TRBV5-5 and TRBJ1-1, reads DAGVTQSPTHLIKTRGQQVTLRCSPISGHKSVSWYQQVLGQGPQFIFQYYEKEERGRGNFPDRFSARQFPNYSSELNVNALLLGDSALYLCASSPSSNTEAFFGQGTRLTVV.